This T cell receptor (beta chain) was observed in a study of blood T cell repertoires in COVID-19. Original handling: Scientists estimated how many nucleated cells there were by amplifying reference gene primers. Assay: immunoSEQ multiplex PCR; the TCRdb copy retains only in-frame clones and omits some. Clonal size and the V and J genes are those of that table, whereas D and trimming came from the DNA. The repertoire consists of 150,000 to 200,000 clones, with more than 75% occurring once and the leading ten covering approximately 16%. The CDR3 covers 13 residues. Germline V gives CDR1 MDHEN, CDR2 SYDVKM. V was clipped by 4 bases and J by 4 bases, with 8 bases between them.

The TCR sequence derives from a woman between 45 and 65 years old with acute COVID-19. The J gene is TRBJ2-1, the V gene TRBV28, with a weak D call TRBD1 (5 bases). The specimen was PBMCs or T cells enriched from blood (not recorded which). CDR3 region: CASSSDSYNEQFF. CDR3 nucleotides: TGTGCCAGCAGTTCCGACAGTTACAATGAGCAGTTCTTC.